This TCR beta chain was sequenced during a study of shared clonotypes between healthy human individuals. Study results and caveats: Compared with clonotypes that all four donors shared, non-shared clonotypes had lower generation probabilities.

This CDR3 comprises 13 residues. V was clipped by 4 bases and J by 7 bases; unmatched bases: 8. The germline gives CDR1 SGHRS, CDR2 YFSETQ. Sequencing was performed with immunoSEQ multiplex PCR; in TCRdb, only in-frame clones are kept and a portion is missing. Among approximately 2,000,000 clones listed, just under 95% were seen once. Details on this clone: Antigen unknown.

All donors qualified as healthy HIV-negative adults and had experienced no recent acute infections or vaccinations. The sequencing sample was made of naive CD4+ T cells from PBMCs. Subset: CD45RA+ positively selected. This receptor was identified in a young man in good health. Some clones in this sample may be carry-over from other donors' samples. The chain joins TRBV5-1 to TRBJ2-7; 7 positions agree with TRBD1. In nucleotides, the CDR3 is TGCGCCAGCAGCCCGGGACAGCTAGGGGAGCAGTACTTC. It is translated as CASSPGQLGEQYF.